The following is a T cell receptor beta chain sequence with its context. Its target is not known. Molecular barcoding with unique molecular identifiers was used for the TCRbeta library. TCRdb reprocessed the PCR reads via MiXCR and lists one record per CDR3 protein. Altogether 530,000 or so distinct CDR3 sequences are present, 27% being singletons, with the ten largest covering approximately 39%. These data originate in a study of T-cell reconstitution after alpha-beta-depleted transplantation in children. Overall study results and limits: A year post-transplant, T-cell counts and diversity derived mostly from newly produced T cells.

Germline V gene lookup returns CDR1 SGDLS and CDR2 YYNGEE. J was trimmed by 5 bases and V by 1 base; bases with no gene match: 2. CDR3 length: 13 amino acids. This clonotype was sampled from a boy in the first two years of life with Wiskott-Aldrich syndrome, due to receive a stem cell transplant. Sequences were derived from PBMCs, sampled before TCRalphabeta/CD19-depleted stem cell transplant. This chain connects TRBV9 to TRBJ2-5; 7 bases match TRBD2. Here the CDR3 reads CASSVHGGETQYF. CDR3 DNA: TGTGCCAGCAGCGTACACGGGGGGGAGACCCAGTACTTC.